The 24 T cell receptor beta chains below all came from one sample that was sequenced in a study of shared clonotypes between healthy human individuals. Some clones are missing from TCRdb's copy, which holds only in-frame ones; the method was immunoSEQ multiplex PCR. Found here are 2 million to 2.5 million clones, less than 95% of them singletons; the top ten hold around 0.38%. The sequenced sample was naive CD4+ T cells from PBMCs. Subset: CD45RA+ positively selected. The origin of the receptors is a man between 18 and 29 years old in good health. Some clones in this sample may be carry-over from other donors' samples.

The chain joins TRBV7-2 to TRBJ2-3; 15 bases are shared with TRBD2. Germline V gene lookup returns CDR1 SGHTA and CDR2 FQGNSA. The CDR3 covers 17 residues. V shed 4 bases, J shed 0 bases, and the junction held 2 bases outside the gene matches. CDR3 protein: CASSWTSGRDSTDTQYF. The CDR3 nucleotides are TGTGCCAGCAGCTGGACTAGCGGGAGGGATAGCACAGATACGCAGTATTTT.

Details on this clone: This CDR3 is also generated by other DNA sequences in the sample. The chain recombines TRBV28 with TRBJ1-3; D uncertain. V was cut by 5 bases and J by 0 bases, with 5 bases left in between. The CDR3 has 13 residues. Germline assignment: CDR1 MDHEN and CDR2 SYDVKM. The CDR3 DNA follows: TGTGCCAGCAGTGTGATCTCTGGAAACACCATATATTTT. The encoded protein is CASSVISGNTIYF. Supplemented by reference TRBV28 and TRBJ1-3, the full variable domain reads DVKVTQSSRYLVKRTGEKVFLECVQDMDHENMFWYRQDPGLGLRLIYFSYDVKMKEKGDIPEGYSVSREKKERFSLILESASTNQTSMYLCASSVISGNTIYFGEGSWLTVV.

This clone was seen more than once but under ten times. This chain links TRBV27 with TRBJ1-1; 8 nucleotides match TRBD1. The J segment lost 6 bases and the V segment lost 5 bases, leaving 8 bases of the junction unmatched. Germline-derived CDR1 and CDR2 are MNHEY and SMNVEV (reference sequence). This CDR3 contains 14 residues. The CDR3 spells CASSPDRVRPEAFF. The CDR3 bases are TGTGCCAGCAGTCCGGACAGGGTGAGGCCTGAAGCTTTCTTT.

The chain has TRBV6-6 and TRBJ2-3; 8 bases agree with TRBD1. Losses at the gene ends were 6 bases for V and 1 base for J; bases not matched to a gene: 6. The germline gives CDR1 MNHNY, CDR2 SVGAGI (reference sequence). The CDR3 is 15 residues long. CDR3 loop: CASSLGQGGTDTQYF. The CDR3 bases are TGTGCCAGCAGCCTAGGACAGGGTGGCACAGATACGCAGTATTTT.

The chain employs TRBV7-9 and TRBJ2-6, with 9 bases lining up with TRBD1. Germline CDR1 SEHNR, CDR2 FQNEAQ (reference sequence). Losses at the gene ends were 4 bases for V and 0 bases for J; bases not matched to a gene: 7. The CDR3 covers 18 residues. CDR3 region: CASSSGTGLSSGANVLTF. The CDR3 nucleotides read TGTGCCAGCAGCTCCGGGACAGGGCTATCCTCTGGGGCCAACGTCCTGACTTTC.

This chain uses TRBV7-9 with TRBJ1-3; no reliable D call. The CDR3 loop spans 16 amino acids. Germline CDR1 SEHNR, CDR2 FQNEAQ (reference sequence). Deletions cut 2 bases from V and 0 bases from J, with 11 bases between. The CDR3 DNA is TGTGCCAGCAGCTTATCGGTCAGAAACTCTGGAAACACCATATATTTT. Translated: CASSLSVRNSGNTIYF.

The chain couples TRBV14 to TRBJ2-4; possibly TRBD2 for D (6 bases). The CDR3 has 16 residues. CDR1 and CDR2 from the germline V gene are SGHDN and FVKESK. Trimming shortened V by 4 bases and J by 8 bases, and 21 bases separated the two germline ends. The CDR3 region has the DNA TGTGCCAGCAGCCTACGGGCAGGGACTGTCGCGGACATTCAGTACTTC. This translates into CASSLRAGTVADIQYF.

This chain connects TRBV5-5 to TRBJ2-7; TRBD2 matches at 11 bases. V shed 3 bases, J shed 2 bases, and the junction held 13 bases outside the gene matches. This CDR3 spans 18 amino acids. CDR1 is SGHKS, CDR2 YYEKEE, per germline (reference sequence). The CDR3 loop reads CASSYRSLAGVVPYEQYF. The DNA for the CDR3 is TGTGCCAGCAGCTACCGTTCACTAGCGGGAGTGGTTCCCTACGAGCAGTACTTC.

With respect to this clone: Other DNA sequences in the sample encode the same CDR3. This chain uses TRBV18 with TRBJ2-2, with a weak D call TRBD1 (6 bases). The CDR3 consists of 15 residues. Trimming shortened V by 2 bases and J by 4 bases, and 11 bases separated the two germline ends. Germline assignment: CDR1 KGHSH and CDR2 LQKENI. DNA for the CDR3: TGTGCCAGCTCACCAACGCAGGGGAGCACCGGGGAGCTGTTTTTT. Translating gives CASSPTQGSTGELFF.

The gene calls are TRBV30 and TRBJ2-7; 7 nucleotides align to TRBD2. This CDR3 contains 13 residues. Germline CDR1 is GTSNPN and CDR2 is SVGIG (reference sequence). The J segment lost 3 bases and the V segment lost 4 bases, leaving 6 bases of the junction unmatched. Here the CDR3 reads CAWTVSSGYEQYF. In DNA, the CDR3 is TGTGCCTGGACCGTATCTAGCGGCTACGAGCAGTACTTC.

The chain carries TRBV5-4 and TRBJ1-1, with 9 bases that match TRBD1. The CDR3 runs 16 residues. In germline, CDR1 is SGHNT, CDR2 YYREEE (reference sequence). Trimming took 0 bases from V and 3 from J; bases not matched to a gene: 6. The CDR3 is CASSLDGQGWDTEAFF. CDR3 bases: TGTGCCAGCAGCTTGGACGGACAGGGGTGGGACACTGAAGCTTTCTTT.

This rearrangement joins TRBV27 to TRBJ1-5; 8 nucleotides match TRBD1. This CDR3 spans 14 amino acids. Trimming at V came to 3 bases and at J to 6 bases, leaving 4 bases not matched to a gene. Per the germline V gene, CDR1 is MNHEY and CDR2 is SMNVEV (reference sequence). The CDR3 spells CASSFQQGGQPQHF. The CDR3 DNA reads as TGTGCCAGCAGTTTTCAACAGGGGGGTCAGCCCCAGCATTTT.

This clone was counted only a few times. V is TRBV6-1 and J is TRBJ2-6, with D perhaps TRBD1 or TRBD2 (5 bases each). Deletions cut 4 bases from V and 0 bases from J, with 10 bases between. From germline, CDR1 is MNHNS and CDR2 SASEGT. The CDR3 sequence is 16 residues long. CDR3 sequence (DNA): TGTGCCAGCAGTGCGGGACCGGCCTCTGGGGCCAACGTCCTGACTTTC. Protein: CASSAGPASGANVLTF.

The chain's CDR3 is CASSVTGGGYTGELFF. CDR3 bases: TGTGCCAGCAGTGTCACAGGGGGCGGGTACACCGGGGAGCTGTTTTTT. The rearrangement links TRBV5-6 to TRBJ2-2; TRBD1 agrees at 9 bases. The CDR3 has 16 residues. Germline assignment: CDR1 SGHDT and CDR2 YYEEEE. J was trimmed by 3 bases and V by 5 bases; bases with no gene match: 8.

This clone was observed once. The chain links TRBV9 to TRBJ2-1; 8 bases line up with TRBD1. The CDR3 extends over 13 amino acids. Trimming took 3 bases from V and 9 from J; bases not matched to a gene: 5. Germline CDR1 is SGDLS and CDR2 is YYNGEE. CDR3 protein: CASSAGQAVEQFF. The CDR3 region has the DNA TGTGCCAGCAGCGCGGGACAGGCGGTTGAGCAGTTCTTC.

The chain is built from TRBV7-2 and TRBJ2-7, with TRBD1 as a possible D gene (5 bases). CDR1 is SGHTA, CDR2 FQGNSA, per germline. The CDR3 runs 14 residues. V gave up 1 base and J gave up 3 bases, with 10 bases separating them. The CDR3 DNA is TGTGCCAGCAGCTTAGTATCGACAGACTACGAGCAGTACTTC. Protein product: CASSLVSTDYEQYF.

This chain uses TRBV4-1 with TRBJ2-5; 9 bases are shared with TRBD1. Germline CDR1 is MGHRA and CDR2 is YSYEKL. This CDR3 is built from 16 residues. J was trimmed by 4 bases and V by 4 bases; bases with no gene match: 10. The CDR3 protein is CASSLGTGSNLETQYF. The CDR3 nucleotides are TGCGCCAGCAGCCTGGGGACAGGGTCAAATTTAGAGACCCAGTACTTC.

This clone has a handful of counts. V usage is TRBV5-6 and J usage is TRBJ1-1; no clear D. The CDR3 is 16 amino acids. Per the germline V gene, CDR1 is SGHDT and CDR2 is YYEEEE. The germline V and J ends were trimmed by 1 base and 3 bases, with 16 bases remaining between them. The CDR3 DNA reads as TGTGCCAGCAGCTTGAAGGAGGGAACTGATTACACTGAAGCTTTCTTT. It is translated as CASSLKEGTDYTEAFF.

Remarks on this clone: Distinct nucleotide sequences in the sample also encode this CDR3. V gene TRBV9 combines with J gene TRBJ2-3; D not certain. The V end lost 3 bases, the J end lost 2 bases, and 7 bases lay between the germline ends. CDR1 SGDLS and CDR2 YYNGEE come from the germline V gene. The CDR3 is 13 amino acids. In DNA form, the CDR3 reads TGTGCCAGCAGCGCAACTTCCACAGATACGCAGTATTTT. Residues: CASSATSTDTQYF. The full variable domain, with the rest looked up from reference TRBV9 and TRBJ2-3, is DSGVTQTPKHLITATGQRVTLRCSPRSGDLSVYWYQQSLDQGLQFLIQYYNGEERAKGNILERFSAQQFPDLHSELNLSSLELGDSALYFCASSATSTDTQYFGPGTRLTVL.

V gene TRBV5-1 combines with J gene TRBJ1-3; D remains ambiguous. Germline V CDR1 and CDR2: SGHRS, YFSETQ. The CDR3 extends over 14 amino acids. Trimming cost V 0 bases and J 4 bases, with 8 bases left between them. The CDR3 bases are TGCGCCAGCAGCTTGGACGGCAACGGAAACACCATATATTTT. Encoded protein: CASSLDGNGNTIYF.

The chain joins TRBV9 to TRBJ1-5; 9 nucleotides align to TRBD1. Unmatched junction bases numbered 10, after V lost 2 bases and J lost 4 bases. This CDR3 contains 17 residues. The germline V gene encodes CDR1 SGDLS and CDR2 YYNGEE. CDR3 nucleotide sequence: TGTGCCAGCAGCGTCTTCCCCGGGACAGGGCCAAATCAGCCCCAGCATTTT. This codes for CASSVFPGTGPNQPQHF.

The V gene is TRBV5-1, the J gene TRBJ2-1; D is undetermined. This CDR3 has 16 residues. V lost 4 bases and J 0 bases, leaving 14 bases between the germline ends. The germline gives CDR1 SGHRS, CDR2 YFSETQ. CDR3 amino acids: CASSLQGATSYNEQFF. In DNA form, the CDR3 reads TGCGCCAGCAGCCTCCAAGGCGCCACCTCCTACAATGAGCAGTTCTTC.

This clone was seen a handful of times. The chain has TRBV7-2 and TRBJ1-4, with D hard to call. Per germline, CDR1 SGHTA and CDR2 FQGNSA. CDR3 length: 14 amino acids. V lost 1 base and J 8 bases, leaving 11 bases between the germline ends. This chain's CDR3 is CASSLGDGREKLFF. As DNA, the CDR3 is TGTGCCAGCAGCTTAGGCGATGGGCGGGAAAAACTGTTTTTT.

In the case of this clone: The sample carries other DNA sequences with the same CDR3. This rearrangement joins TRBV7-6 to TRBJ2-5; no clear D. There are 12 residues in the CDR3. Germline CDR1 is SGHVS and CDR2 is FNYEAQ. Trimming pared 0 bases from V and 5 bases from J, leaving 4 bases between. CDR3 sequence (DNA): TGTGCCAGCAGCTTAGCGCGGGAGACCCAGTACTTC. This codes for CASSLARETQYF.